This TCR beta chain is from a study of shared clonotypes between healthy human individuals. Points from the study as a whole: Represented diversity, genetic and exposure-history alike, was limited by few donors.

The naive CD8 subset, CD45RO-negative cells positively selected for CCR7, excluded terminally differentiated effector memory CD45RA+ cells. Comment on this clone: Antigen: not known.

TCRdb's table, derived via immunoSEQ multiplex PCR, lists solely in-frame clones and lacks some. The sample includes roughly 1,800,000 clones, around 96% of them seen just once. Germline V gives CDR1 LGHNA, CDR2 YNFKEQ. This CDR3 comprises 16 residues. Trimming removed 0 bases from V and 2 bases from J; junction bases left unmatched: 4. The chain combines TRBV4-2 with TRBJ2-7; 10 bases are shared with TRBD2. The sequencing sample was made of naive CD8+ T cells sorted from blood. The TCR sequence derives from a man aged 18 to 29 in good health. Here the CDR3 reads CASSQELAGPAYEQYF. CDR3 DNA: TGTGCCAGCAGCCAAGAACTAGCGGGGCCAGCCTACGAGCAGTACTTC.